These 16 T cell receptor beta chains came from one sample sequenced in a study of OX40 agonist ivuxolimab in advanced cancers. Library creation used the immunoSEQ multiplex PCR assay. What TCRdb holds here is the immuneACCESS table cut down to in-frame rearrangements. Part of the clones is not present; checked against another copy, under half of the missing clones reflect an unresolved V gene, and the others are unexplained. Present in this sample are 95,000 to 150,000 clones, approximately 92% of which were seen just once. The ten largest clones add up to more than 0.15% of the sample. Here the sequenced sample was CD4+ or CD8+ T cells sorted from blood, taken in a trial of the OX40 agonist ivuxolimab. These receptors were collected from an adult with an advanced solid tumor such as melanoma, head and neck, liver or kidney cancer.

V usage is TRBV6-1 and J usage is TRBJ1-2; D might be TRBD1 (6 bases). V was clipped by 11 bases and J by 7 bases, with 17 bases between them. This CDR3 region has 12 residues. Germline-derived CDR1 and CDR2 are MNHNS and SASEGT. The CDR3 reads CASQRGAGGYTF. Here the CDR3 DNA reads TGTGCCTCACAGAGGGGGGCAGGTGGCTACACCTTC.

The genes are TRBV28 and TRBJ1-2, with D tentatively TRBD1 (5 bases). This CDR3 comprises 12 residues. Germline V lookup: CDR1 MDHEN, CDR2 SYDVKM. Between the trimmed V and J ends, which lost 11 bases and 0 bases, there was a span of 10 bases. The DNA for the CDR3 is TGTGCCGCATCGGGACCTAACTATGGCTACACCTTC. It specifies CAASGPNYGYTF.

V gene TRBV30 combines with J gene TRBJ2-7, with D maybe TRBD2 (6 bases). Germline V CDR1 and CDR2: GTSNPN, SVGIG (reference sequence). The CDR3 spans 14 residues. Trimming removed 3 bases at V and 3 bases at J, with 15 bases between. This CDR3 reads CAWSKPGVYYEQYF. The CDR3 DNA is TGTGCCTGGAGCAAGCCGGGGGTTTACTACGAGCAGTACTTC.

The J gene is TRBJ2-7, the V gene TRBV28; TRBD1 might be the D (6 bases). Germline lookup yields CDR1 MDHEN and CDR2 SYDVKM. The V and J ends lost 5 bases and 2 bases respectively, with 19 bases between them. This CDR3 is 16 amino acids long. This CDR3 reads CASSSYRERTTYEQYF. CDR3 DNA sequence: TGTGCCAGCAGTAGTTACAGGGAACGGACAACCTACGAGCAGTACTTC.

Points on this clone: At one end the junction does not follow the germline gene, possibly because of a read error. This rearrangement joins TRBV7-7 to TRBJ2-7; 12 bases are a match to TRBD1. The V gene's germline CDR1 is SSHAT and CDR2 FNYEAQ (reference sequence). The CDR3 contains 14 residues. CDR3 protein: CASSSGTGGYEQCF. CDR3 bases: TGTGCCAGCAGCTCCGGGACAGGGGGCTACGAGCAGTGCTTC.

This clone was observed a single time. The chain couples TRBV29-1 to TRBJ2-1, with D perhaps being TRBD1 or TRBD2 (5 bases each). The CDR3 has 16 residues. Germline V gene sequence: CDR1 SQVTM, CDR2 ANQGSEA. Trimming left V 3 bases short and J 7 bases short, with 22 bases between. CDR3 protein: CSVESWGSSYGNEQFF. The CDR3 nucleotides read TGCAGCGTTGAGTCGTGGGGGTCGTCATATGGGAATGAGCAGTTCTTC.

This chain uses TRBV18 with TRBJ1-1; D remains unclear. This CDR3 region has 13 residues. The germline V gene encodes CDR1 KGHSH and CDR2 LQKENI. Trimming removed 3 bases from V and 5 bases from J, with 10 bases in between. The CDR3 sequence is CASSPVMDTEAFF. CDR3 coding DNA: TGTGCCAGCTCACCGGTAATGGATACTGAAGCTTTCTTT.

V and J are TRBV5-1 and TRBJ2-7; the D call may be TRBD1 or TRBD2 (6 bases each). Trimming shortened V by 4 bases and J by 7 bases, and 21 bases separated the two germline ends. Germline V gene sequence: CDR1 SGHRS, CDR2 YFSETQ. The CDR3 length is 15 residues. CDR3 DNA sequence: TGCGCCAGCAGCGTCCTCGGGGGCAGTCCGACTGAGCAGTACTTC. This codes for CASSVLGGSPTEQYF.

The chain carries TRBV7-2 and TRBJ1-6; D remains unclear. In germline, CDR1 is SGHTA, CDR2 FQGNSA. V was cut by 1 base and J by 17 bases, with 15 bases left in between. The CDR3 spans 13 residues. The CDR3: CASSLGSSTRVHF. In DNA, the CDR3 is TGTGCCAGCAGCTTAGGGAGTTCCACTAGGGTCCACTTT.

The J gene is TRBJ2-5, the V gene TRBV11-2; no reliable D call. Germline V gene lookup returns CDR1 SGHAT and CDR2 FQNNGV. This CDR3 is 13 amino acids long. The V end lost 1 base, the J end lost 2 bases, and 5 bases lay between the germline ends. The CDR3 is CASSLGMQETQYF. The CDR3 DNA follows: TGTGCCAGCAGCTTAGGTATGCAAGAGACCCAGTACTTC.

The chain is built from TRBV2 and TRBJ2-5; D is unresolved. CDR1 SNHLY and CDR2 FYNNEI come from the germline V gene. The V gene lost 3 bases and the J gene lost 4 bases, with 12 bases spanning the gap. This CDR3 has 14 residues. The CDR3 region has the DNA TGTGCCAGCAGTGACAACCATTATAGAGAGACCCAGTACTTC. It encodes CASSDNHYRETQYF.

The V gene is TRBV19, the J gene TRBJ2-3, with 9 bases aligning to TRBD1. Germline CDR1 LNHDA, CDR2 SQIVND (reference sequence). V lost 6 bases to trimming and J lost 0 bases; unmatched junction nucleotides: 13. This CDR3 is built from 18 residues. The CDR3 here is CASRNDVIGTGSTDTQYF. For the CDR3, the DNA is TGTGCCAGTAGGAATGATGTCATTGGGACAGGGAGCACAGATACGCAGTATTTT.

The V and J genes are TRBV30 and TRBJ1-5; 9 nucleotides align to TRBD1. Unmatched junction bases numbered 4, after V lost 3 bases and J lost 4 bases. The CDR3 consists of 14 residues. Germline V CDR1 and CDR2: GTSNPN, SVGIG (reference sequence). CDR3 DNA sequence: TGTGCCTGGAGGATCGGGACAGGGAATCAGCCCCAGCATTTT. The encoded protein is CAWRIGTGNQPQHF.

The genes are TRBV4-1 and TRBJ1-3; 9 bases line up with TRBD1. The CDR3 is 16 residues long. The germline V gene encodes CDR1 MGHRA and CDR2 YSYEKL. Trimming cost V 6 bases and J 9 bases; bases outside gene matches: 15. CDR3 in amino acids: CASSSTGGDLRGTIYF. The CDR3, as DNA: TGCGCCAGCAGTTCCACAGGGGGCGACCTTCGAGGCACCATATATTTT.

V usage is TRBV2 and J usage is TRBJ1-2; 7 bases are shared with TRBD1. There are 14 residues in the CDR3. Germline V CDR1 and CDR2: SNHLY, FYNNEI. V shed 7 bases, J shed 8 bases, and the junction held 13 bases outside the gene matches. CDR3 DNA: TGTGCCAGCACCCCCAGGGGGGCCGTGGGGGGCTACACCTTC. Residues: CASTPRGAVGGYTF.

The rearrangement joins TRBV5-1 to TRBJ2-3; tentative D call: TRBD2 (5 bases). Germline CDR1 and CDR2: SGHRS and YFSETQ. V was pared by 5 bases and J by 2 bases, with 18 bases between. The CDR3 has 16 residues. The CDR3 is CASRPWTRRNTDTQYF. As DNA, the CDR3 is TGCGCCAGCAGGCCCTGGACTCGGAGAAACACAGATACGCAGTATTTT.